One T cell receptor (beta chain) is described in this entry. Its antigen is unknown. No per-base quality is available; no much larger clone lies one base away. The CDR3 regions of human TCRbeta chains were subjected to immunosequencing. Regarding the original processing steps: TCRs in the repertoires were compared against a reference library of SARS-CoV-2-specific TCRs that had been generated with the MIRA antigen-specificity platform. Breadth was defined as the fraction of unique TCRs that were SARS-CoV-2-associated. Depth was defined as the fraction of total T cells that were SARS-CoV-2-associated. Each spike-specific TCR was assigned to its reactive spike region and to a CD4 or CD8 class using the MIRA data. Log10-transformed breadth and depth values were compared by one-way ANOVA with Sidak's multiple comparisons tests. Drawn from immuneACCESS, this table holds only the in-frame rearrangements with V and J called that TCRdb kept. Clones are partly lost; checked studies trace under half to an unresolved V gene and leave the rest unexplained. V and J calls plus clone size are reproduced from that table; the DNA served to infer D and trimming. Within this sample are about 130,000 clones, with about 90% of them counted one time only. Under 5% of the sample lies in the top ten.

Reading from cysteine to phenylalanine, the CDR3 counts 14 amino acids. The read is trimmed to its CDR3 DNA, 42 bases read in frame from base 1. V gives up 0 bases and J gives up 5 bases, and the segment between their germline ends measures 10 bases. CDR1 and CDR2, looked up from the germline V gene, are SGHTA and FQGTGA. This entry is derived from a study of T cell responses to AZD1222 COVID-19 vaccine (TCRdb year 2021). Study-level background: AZD1222 recipients whose second dose came at about 4 weeks and those whose second dose came at about 12 weeks were combined into one group, since spike-specific TCR depth and breadth did not differ between the two schedules. TCR sequencing covered roughly 230 trial participants: 200 to 220 given two doses of AZD1222 and about 26 given two doses of MenACWY control vaccine. Trial participants were enrolled by age into 18-55, 56-69 and 70-plus year subgroups, with approximately 160, 26 and 62 TCR-sequenced participants respectively. The full study reports these points: Participants were mostly white British and included more females than males, and it was suggested by the authors that clonal diversity may have been underestimated. Reportedly, close to half of the unique spike-specific TCRs recognized epitopes lying outside the regions that are mutated in the B.1.351 and B.1.1.7 variants. The vaccine-associated CD4 TCRs covered the entire spike protein, and the dominant responses fell in regions 160-218 and 743-854. Spike-specific TCR breadth and depth rose significantly after two AZD1222 doses compared with day 0 and with MenACWY recipients. Because no day 14 peak-response samples were available, the repertoires could be characterized only after the peak T cell response. In the small 56-69-year group, the increase in depth fell short of significance, most likely because of low power. Only 5 to 7 AZD1222 recipients were SARS-CoV-2 seropositive at baseline, limiting conclusions about previously exposed vaccinees.

The time point label corresponds to: baseline before first vaccination. Vaccinee samples came from UK trials COV001 and COV002, including a single-blind randomized controlled phase 2/3 trial of AZD1222 (ChAdOx1 nCoV-19) in healthy adults. For TCRbeta chain sequencing, PBMC samples from trial participants were taken at day 0 and at day 28 after the second dose. The source is an adult in good health. The chain employs TRBV7-3 and TRBJ2-5; perhaps TRBD2 is the D gene, with 6 bases matching. The sample was peripheral blood, taken on day 0 of AZD1222 vaccination. The CDR3 protein: CASSLTPGRETQYF. The DNA is TGTGCCAGCAGCTTAACTCCAGGGAGGGAGACCCAGTACTTC.